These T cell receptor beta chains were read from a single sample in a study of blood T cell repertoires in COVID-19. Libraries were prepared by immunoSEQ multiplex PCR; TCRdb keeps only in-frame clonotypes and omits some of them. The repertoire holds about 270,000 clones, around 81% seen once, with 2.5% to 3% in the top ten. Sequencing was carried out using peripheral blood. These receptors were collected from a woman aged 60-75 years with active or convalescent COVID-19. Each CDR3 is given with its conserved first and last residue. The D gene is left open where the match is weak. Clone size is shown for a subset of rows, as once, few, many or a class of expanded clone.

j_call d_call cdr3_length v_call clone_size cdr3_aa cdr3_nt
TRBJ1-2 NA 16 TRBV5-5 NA CASDTGPHPANYGYTF TGTGCCAGCGACACAGGCCCCCACCCAGCTAACTATGGCTACACCTTC
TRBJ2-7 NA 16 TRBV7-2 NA CASSLGSRTASYEQYF TGTGCCAGCAGCTTAGGGTCCCGGACTGCCTCCTACGAGCAGTACTTC
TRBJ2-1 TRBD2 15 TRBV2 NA CASGPSGGAYNEQFF TGTGCCAGCGGCCCGAGCGGGGGGGCTTACAATGAGCAGTTCTTC
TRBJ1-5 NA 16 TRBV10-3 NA CAISDSETGINQPQHF TGTGCCATCAGTGATTCCGAGACAGGTATTAATCAGCCCCAGCATTTT
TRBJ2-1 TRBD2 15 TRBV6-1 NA CASSDPAGGHDEQFF TGTGCCAGCAGTGATCCGGCGGGGGGGCATGATGAGCAGTTCTTC
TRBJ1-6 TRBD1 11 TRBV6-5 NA CASNWGQGVYF TGTGCCAGCAATTGGGGACAGGGGGTGTACTTT
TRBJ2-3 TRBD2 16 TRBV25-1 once CASRPAASGGTDTQYF TGTGCCAGCAGGCCGGCGGCTAGCGGGGGCACAGATACGCAGTATTTT
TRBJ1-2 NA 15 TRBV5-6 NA CASSLGPTARYGYTF TGTGCCAGCAGCTTGGGACCAACAGCACGCTATGGCTACACCTTC
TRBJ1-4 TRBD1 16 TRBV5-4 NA CASSKAGGRLNEKLFF TGTGCCAGCAGCAAAGCAGGGGGCCGGCTGAACGAAAAACTGTTTTTT
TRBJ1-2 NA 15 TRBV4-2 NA CASSQDSMRAGGYTF TGTGCCAGCAGCCAAGATAGTATGAGGGCAGGAGGCTACACCTTC
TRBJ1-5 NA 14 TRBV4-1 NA CASSQMGGDQPQHF TGCGCCAGCAGCCAAATGGGGGGGGATCAGCCCCAGCATTTT
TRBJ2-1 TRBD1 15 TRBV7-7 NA CASSPDRGSYNEQFF TGTGCCAGCAGCCCCGACAGGGGTTCCTACAATGAGCAGTTCTTC
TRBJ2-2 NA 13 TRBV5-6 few CASSLPDRGELFF TGTGCCAGCAGCTTGCCCGACAGGGGGGAGCTGTTTTTT
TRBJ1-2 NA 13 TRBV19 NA CASSIAGVYGYTF TGTGCCAGTAGTATCGCAGGGGTCTATGGCTACACCTTC
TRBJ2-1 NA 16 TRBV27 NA CASSLFRQDSYNEQFF TGTGCCAGCAGTTTATTCCGACAGGACTCCTACAATGAGCAGTTCTTC
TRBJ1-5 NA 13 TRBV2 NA CATGVGSNQPQHF TGTGCCACTGGAGTGGGTAGCAATCAGCCCCAGCATTTT
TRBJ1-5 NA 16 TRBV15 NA CATNRGGLGSNQPQHF TGTGCCACCAATCGGGGTGGACTAGGGAGCAATCAGCCCCAGCATTTT
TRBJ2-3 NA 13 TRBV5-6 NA CASSVPGTDTQYF TGTGCCAGCAGCGTCCCTGGCACAGATACGCAGTATTTT
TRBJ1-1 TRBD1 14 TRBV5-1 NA CASSMQTGSTEAFF TGCGCCAGCAGCATGCAGACAGGGAGTACTGAAGCTTTCTTT
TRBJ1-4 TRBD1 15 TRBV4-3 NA CASSLSAGQSEKLFF TGCGCCAGCAGCTTGTCCGCGGGACAGAGTGAAAAACTGTTTTTT
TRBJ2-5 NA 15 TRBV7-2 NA CASSLEEGARETQYF TGTGCCAGCAGCTTAGAGGAGGGGGCGAGGGAGACCCAGTACTTC
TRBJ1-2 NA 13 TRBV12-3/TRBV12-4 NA CASKDEKLYGYTF TGTGCCAGCAAAGATGAGAAACTCTATGGCTACACCTTC
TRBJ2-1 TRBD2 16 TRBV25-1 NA CASSDSGGARSDEQFF TGTGCCAGCAGTGATAGCGGGGGGGCGCGGAGCGATGAGCAGTTCTTC
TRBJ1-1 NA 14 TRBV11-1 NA CASSSRRAYTEAFF TGTGCCAGCAGCTCTCGCAGGGCCTACACTGAAGCTTTCTTT
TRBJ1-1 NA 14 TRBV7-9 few CASSRSLGDSEAFF TGTGCCAGCAGCCGTAGTTTAGGGGATTCTGAAGCTTTCTTT
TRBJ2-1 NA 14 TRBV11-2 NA CASSPGGTGNEQFF TGTGCCAGCAGCCCCGGCGGGACTGGGAATGAGCAGTTCTTC
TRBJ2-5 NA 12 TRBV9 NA CASSVAQETQYF TGTGCCAGCAGCGTAGCTCAAGAGACCCAGTACTTC
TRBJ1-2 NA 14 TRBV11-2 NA CASSFRGRERGYTF TGTGCCAGCAGCTTCCGGGGGCGGGAGAGAGGCTACACCTTC
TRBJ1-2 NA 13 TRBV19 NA CASRSRASYGYTF TGTGCCAGTAGGAGCAGGGCTAGCTATGGCTACACCTTC
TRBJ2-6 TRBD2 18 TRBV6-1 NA CASSDRAGGPSGANVLTF TGTGCCAGCAGTGACCGAGCGGGGGGGCCCTCTGGGGCCAACGTCCTGACTTTC
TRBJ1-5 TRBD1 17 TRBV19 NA CASSILKGARRNQPQHF TGTGCCAGTAGTATTCTTAAGGGGGCAAGACGGAATCAGCCCCAGCATTTT
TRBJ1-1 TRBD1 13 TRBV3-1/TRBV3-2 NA CASSQQGAVEAFF TGTGCCAGCAGCCAACAGGGGGCGGTTGAAGCTTTCTTT
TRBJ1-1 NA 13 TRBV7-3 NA CASSPGVKTEAFF TGTGCCAGCAGCCCAGGGGTCAAAACTGAAGCTTTCTTT
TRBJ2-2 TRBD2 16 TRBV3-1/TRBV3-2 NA CASSQDGSGGTGELFF TGTGCCAGCAGCCAAGACGGTAGCGGGGGCACCGGGGAGCTGTTTTTT
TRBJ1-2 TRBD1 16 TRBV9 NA CASSASLTDRGGGYTF TGTGCCAGCAGCGCAAGTCTAACAGACAGGGGGGGAGGCTACACCTTC
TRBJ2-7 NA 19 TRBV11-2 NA CASSYTSGGPGGSPYEQYF TGTGCCAGCAGCTACACATCCGGGGGCCCAGGGGGAAGTCCCTACGAGCAGTACTTC
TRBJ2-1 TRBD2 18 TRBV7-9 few CASSLVGTSGGRRNEQFF TGTGCCAGCAGCTTAGTAGGGACTAGCGGGGGGAGGAGGAATGAGCAGTTCTTC
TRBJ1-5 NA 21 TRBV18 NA CASSPVVRRDTPLNSNQPQHF TGTGCCAGCTCACCCGTAGTCCGACGGGACACTCCATTAAATAGCAATCAGCCCCAGCATTTT
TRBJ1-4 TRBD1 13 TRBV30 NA CAWSTGGTEKLFF TGTGCCTGGAGTACAGGGGGGACTGAAAAACTGTTTTTT
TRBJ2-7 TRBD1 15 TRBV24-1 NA CATSDYRTGLNEQYF TGTGCCACCAGTGATTATAGGACAGGCTTAAACGAGCAGTACTTC
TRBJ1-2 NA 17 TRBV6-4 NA CASSDSAIVRLVMGYTF TGTGCCAGCAGTGACTCGGCCATCGTCAGGTTGGTTATGGGCTACACCTTC
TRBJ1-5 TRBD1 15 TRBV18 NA CASTQDRAGSEPQHF TGTGCCAGCACCCAGGACAGGGCAGGTAGCGAGCCCCAGCATTTT
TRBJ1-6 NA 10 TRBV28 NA CATGGSPLHF TGTGCCACCGGAGGATCACCCCTCCACTTT
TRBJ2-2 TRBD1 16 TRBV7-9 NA CASSSGQGVNTGELFF TGTGCCAGCAGCTCGGGACAGGGGGTGAACACCGGGGAGCTGTTTTTT
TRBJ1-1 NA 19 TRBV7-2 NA CASSLRSEGGIRVNTEAFF TGTGCCAGCAGCTTGAGGTCAGAGGGAGGAATACGGGTGAACACTGAAGCTTTCTTT
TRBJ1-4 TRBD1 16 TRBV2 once CASMSTGALTNEKLFF TGTGCCAGCATGTCGACAGGGGCGCTTACTAATGAAAAACTGTTTTTT